This entry lists 32 T cell receptor beta chains sequenced from one sample in a study of OX40 agonist ivuxolimab in advanced cancers. Profiled with immunoSEQ multiplex PCR; TCRdb holds only in-frame clones, not every one. The sample has under 55,000 clones, less than 90% seen once. Source: CD4+ or CD8+ T cells sorted from blood, taken in a trial of the OX40 agonist ivuxolimab. Receptors were obtained from an adult with an advanced solid tumor such as melanoma, head and neck, liver or kidney cancer.

This rearrangement joins TRBV29-1 to TRBJ2-6, with TRBD1 identical over 11 bases. This CDR3 is 12 amino acids long. With 5 bases clipped from V and 13 bases from J, the junction kept 4 bases outside the gene matches. From germline, CDR1 is SQVTM and CDR2 ANQGSEA. As DNA, the CDR3 is TGCAGCGTTCGAGGACAGGGGGCAGTCCTGACTTTC. It is translated as CSVRGQGAVLTF.

The chain carries TRBV2 and TRBJ2-1; no reliable D call. Germline V CDR1 and CDR2: SNHLY, FYNNEI. The CDR3 is 14 residues long. V was pared by 2 bases and J by 4 bases, with 9 bases between. The CDR3 reads CASSEFTAYNEQFF. The DNA of the CDR3 is TGTGCCAGCAGTGAATTCACAGCATACAATGAGCAGTTCTTC.

This chain uses TRBV10-3 with TRBJ2-5, with 7 bases matching TRBD1. The germline CDR1 and CDR2 sequences are ENHRY and SYGVKD. V was clipped by 8 bases and J by 2 bases; unmatched bases: 14. The CDR3 is made up of 16 amino acids. The CDR3 nucleotides read TGTGCCATCCGTCCAGCGAAGGGGACAGCTCAAGAGACCCAGTACTTC. Translated: CAIRPAKGTAQETQYF.

The CDR3 DNA is TGTGCCAGCAGCTTGCAGGGGAGGGGGAGAGGGTCACCCCTCCACTTT. It encodes CASSLQGRGRGSPLHF. The chain carries TRBV5-4 and TRBJ1-6; weak D call: TRBD1 (6 bases). Per the germline V gene, CDR1 is SGHNT and CDR2 is YYREEE (reference sequence). V was clipped by 1 base and J by 10 bases, with 18 bases between them. This CDR3 is 16 amino acids long.

The chain joins TRBV19 to TRBJ1-2, with D possibly matching TRBD1 (5 bases). The CDR3 length is 14 residues. Germline V gene data show CDR1 as LNHDA and CDR2 as SQIVND (reference sequence). V lost 4 bases and J 4 bases, leaving 13 bases between the germline ends. This CDR3 reads CASSTRQKGYGYTF. CDR3 nucleotides: TGTGCCAGTAGTACCAGACAGAAGGGCTATGGCTACACCTTC.

The CDR3 is CASSSRAVYNSPLHF. For the CDR3, the DNA is TGTGCCAGCAGCTCTAGGGCTGTATATAATTCACCCCTCCACTTT. This chain links TRBV13 with TRBJ1-6; D is ambiguous. Trimming removed 4 bases at V and 4 bases at J, with 11 bases between. CDR1 and CDR2 from the germline V gene are PRHDT and FYEKMQ (reference sequence). The CDR3 extends over 15 amino acids.

The chain recombines TRBV11-2 with TRBJ2-5; no firm D call. Germline V lookup: CDR1 SGHAT, CDR2 FQNNGV. The V end was cut by 6 bases, the J end by 2 bases, with 13 bases between. The CDR3 extends over 14 amino acids. The CDR3 region has the DNA TGTGCCAGCAGAACATGGGCTGTACAAGAGACCCAGTACTTC. It yields the protein CASRTWAVQETQYF. Drawing the rest from reference TRBV11-2 and TRBJ2-5, the complete variable domain is EAGVAQSPRYKIIEKRQSVAFWCNPISGHATLYWYQQILGQGPKLLIQFQNNGVVDDSQLPKDRFSAERLKGVDSTLKIQPAKLEDSAVYLCASRTWAVQETQYFGPGTRLLVL.

The CDR3 region is CASSLETGPGEQYF. Here the CDR3 DNA reads TGCGCCAGCAGCTTGGAGACTGGTCCAGGGGAGCAGTACTTC. The chain combines TRBV5-1 with TRBJ2-7; tentatively, D is TRBD1 (5 bases). Looked up from germline, CDR1 is SGHRS and CDR2 is YFSETQ. V was shortened by 0 bases and J by 7 bases, with 14 bases between the two germline ends. The CDR3 is made up of 14 amino acids.

This rearrangement joins TRBV10-3 to TRBJ1-6; D may be TRBD1 (5 bases). This CDR3 contains 16 residues. Trimming took off 6 bases at V and 7 bases at J, with 19 bases between the two ends. CDR1 is ENHRY and CDR2 is SYGVKD in the germline V gene. The CDR3 loop reads CAISTGSKTSNSPLHF. DNA for the CDR3: TGTGCCATCAGCACAGGCTCGAAGACGAGCAATTCACCCCTCCACTTT.

This clone was seen a few times. In nucleotides, the CDR3 is TGTGCCAGCAGCTTAGGCGGGAGGACAGATACGCAGTATTTT. This codes for CASSLGGRTDTQYF. The gene calls are TRBV13 and TRBJ2-3, with TRBD2 matching over 7 bases. This CDR3 spans 14 amino acids. CDR1 PRHDT and CDR2 FYEKMQ come from the germline V gene (reference sequence). The trim removed 0 bases at V and 3 bases at J, leaving 0 bases unmatched.

This rearrangement joins TRBV30 to TRBJ2-2; the D call may be TRBD1 or TRBD2 (5 bases each). Trimming pared 8 bases from V and 1 base from J, leaving 17 bases between. This CDR3 has 15 amino acids. Germline loops: CDR1 GTSNPN, CDR2 SVGIG (reference sequence). This chain's CDR3 is CALERGKWNTGELFF. The CDR3 bases are TGTGCCCTGGAGAGGGGCAAGTGGAACACCGGGGAGCTGTTTTTT.

V usage is TRBV6-1 and J usage is TRBJ1-2, with a possible D match to TRBD1 (5 bases). The CDR3 contains 12 residues. V lost 2 bases to trimming and J lost 5 bases, with 6 bases between them. Germline CDR1 and CDR2: MNHNS and SASEGT. The CDR3 region is CASSEQGYGYTF. The CDR3 DNA reads as TGTGCCAGCAGTGAACAGGGATATGGCTACACCTTC.

This rearrangement joins TRBV2 to TRBJ2-5; 12 bases match TRBD2. The CDR3 totals 15 residues. Per germline, CDR1 SNHLY and CDR2 FYNNEI. Trimming took 4 bases from V and 5 from J; bases not matched to a gene: 5. CDR3 nucleotide sequence: TGTGCCAGCAGTGTCGCTAGCGGGGGGGCCGAGACCCAGTACTTC. Translated: CASSVASGGAETQYF.

This clone was recorded a few times. This sequence joins TRBV6-1 and TRBJ1-6; weak D call: TRBD1 (6 bases). This CDR3 is built from 14 residues. V was pared by 6 bases and J by 6 bases, with 12 bases between. Germline CDR1 and CDR2: MNHNS and SASEGT. This CDR3 reads CASRQTGVNSPLHF. As DNA, the CDR3 is TGTGCCAGCAGACAGACAGGAGTTAATTCACCCCTCCACTTT.

A few counts support this clone. The rearrangement links TRBV5-4 to TRBJ1-4; TRBD1 aligns across 9 bases. The CDR3 has 15 amino acids. Germline CDR1 reads SGHNT; CDR2 reads YYREEE (reference sequence). Trimming took 2 bases from V and 7 from J; bases not matched to a gene: 6. CDR3 coding DNA: TGTGCCAGCAGCTTCAACAGGGGGCTGACTGAAAAACTGTTTTTT. Residues: CASSFNRGLTEKLFF.

The V and J genes are TRBV27 and TRBJ1-3; D gene unclear. CDR3 length: 18 residues. Germline V gene sequence: CDR1 MNHEY, CDR2 SMNVEV (reference sequence). Trimming removed 4 bases at V and 0 bases at J, with 19 bases between. The CDR3 here is CASSYYAPAVSSGNTIYF. Here the CDR3 DNA reads TGTGCCAGCAGTTATTACGCCCCGGCAGTGAGCTCTGGAAACACCATATATTTT.

The V and J genes are TRBV10-3 and TRBJ2-3, with 8 bases matching TRBD1. V trimming: 7 bases; J trimming: 0 bases; junction bases outside the gene matches: 6. The CDR3 is 15 residues long. Germline-derived CDR1 and CDR2 are ENHRY and SYGVKD. The CDR3 nucleotides read TGTGCCATCAAAGGACAGGGCACTAGCACAGATACGCAGTATTTT. Translation: CAIKGQGTSTDTQYF.

The chain links TRBV7-9 to TRBJ2-7; maybe TRBD2 (7 bases). Germline V gives CDR1 SEHNR, CDR2 FQNEAQ (reference sequence). The CDR3 covers 14 residues. V gave up 6 bases and J gave up 1 base, with 13 bases separating them. The DNA of the CDR3 is TGTGCCAGCAGTCTACAGGGAGGGTCCTACGAGCAGTACTTC. Protein product: CASSLQGGSYEQYF.

V gene TRBV7-9 combines with J gene TRBJ2-7; perhaps TRBD1 as D (6 bases). The CDR3 covers 15 residues. Germline CDR1 SEHNR, CDR2 FQNEAQ (reference sequence). V shed 5 bases and J shed 1 base, with 15 bases lying between them. This chain's CDR3 is CASSVRAGASYEQYF. CDR3 coding DNA: TGTGCCAGCAGCGTAAGGGCAGGGGCTTCCTACGAGCAGTACTTC.

J is TRBJ1-5 and V is TRBV28; D not resolved. The V end was cut by 5 bases, the J end by 6 bases, with 8 bases between. CDR1 is MDHEN and CDR2 is SYDVKM in the germline V gene. This CDR3 comprises 12 residues. CDR3 sequence: CASSPPFQPQHF. The CDR3 DNA reads TGTGCCAGCAGTCCTCCGTTTCAGCCCCAGCATTTT.

This clone occurred once. The gene calls are TRBV5-4 and TRBJ2-5; 7 bases line up with TRBD1. The J call is doubtful: the DNA matches TRBJ2-7 better. CDR1 SGHNT and CDR2 YYREEE come from the germline V gene (reference sequence). CDR3 size: 15 residues. CDR3 in DNA: TGTGCCAGCAGCTTGCAGGGGGACGCTTCCTACGAGCAGTACTTC. It translates to CASSLQGDASYEQYF.

The chain joins TRBV19 to TRBJ1-5; no firm D call. The CDR3 is made up of 15 amino acids. Germline V gene data show CDR1 as LNHDA and CDR2 as SQIVND (reference sequence). V lost 10 bases, J lost 0 bases, and 16 bases lay in between. CDR3 protein: CATTRGGPSNQPQHF. The CDR3 bases are TGTGCCACTACCCGAGGAGGTCCTAGCAATCAGCCCCAGCATTTT.

This chain joins TRBV19 and TRBJ1-6; TRBD1 matches 8 bases. The CDR3 sequence is 16 residues long. Germline assignment: CDR1 LNHDA and CDR2 SQIVND (reference sequence). The J segment lost 7 bases and the V segment lost 7 bases, leaving 12 bases of the junction unmatched. The CDR3 bases are TGTGCCAGTACCTTCGCGACAGGGGTTGGGAATTCACCCCTCCACTTT. It yields the protein CASTFATGVGNSPLHF.

Only a few counts were recorded for this clone. The chain uses TRBV30 and TRBJ1-2; 11 nucleotides line up with TRBD1. The ends lost 3 bases at V and 2 bases at J; junction bases unmatched: 5. The CDR3 extends over 15 amino acids. The germline V gene encodes CDR1 GTSNPN and CDR2 SVGIG (reference sequence). CDR3 DNA: TGTGCCTGGAGGCGGGACAGGGGGGTCAACTATGGCTACACCTTC. As protein: CAWRRDRGVNYGYTF.

This chain uses TRBV21-1 with TRBJ1-6. TRBV21-1 is deemed a pseudogene. The CDR3 runs 18 residues. CDR3 bases: TGTGCCAGCAGCATATGGGCCTGGGGCGGGAAGGGAACTTCACCCCTCCACTTT. Its protein product is CASSIWAWGGKGTSPLHF.

The chain joins TRBV9 to TRBJ1-1; a weak D match, TRBD1 (6 bases). The CDR3 runs to 13 residues. CDR1 and CDR2 (germline): SGDLS, YYNGEE. V lost 4 bases and J lost 5, with 12 bases in between. The CDR3 bases are TGTGCCAGCAGCCCAACAGGGAAGACTGAAGCTTTCTTT. Translated, it gives CASSPTGKTEAFF.

The rearrangement joins TRBV5-1 to TRBJ1-1, with TRBD1 matching over 8 bases. Per germline, CDR1 SGHRS and CDR2 YFSETQ. Trimming cost V 4 bases and J 2 bases; bases outside gene matches: 7. The CDR3 is 15 amino acids. CDR3 amino acids: CASSLTGADNTEAFF. CDR3 DNA sequence: TGCGCCAGCAGCCTGACAGGGGCCGACAACACTGAAGCTTTCTTT.

CDR3 protein: CASSPLPGKPGLAGGLGSYEQYF. CDR3 nucleotides: TGTGCCAGCAGTCCGCTTCCAGGGAAACCGGGACTAGCGGGGGGGCTAGGCTCCTACGAGCAGTACTTC. The chain employs TRBV28 and TRBJ2-7; 16 nucleotides match TRBD2. The CDR3 is made up of 23 amino acids. V shed 5 bases and J 0 bases; nucleotides not matched to a gene: 22. CDR1 MDHEN and CDR2 SYDVKM come from the germline V gene. Variable domain in full (rest from reference TRBV28 and TRBJ2-7): DVKVTQSSRYLVKRTGEKVFLECVQDMDHENMFWYRQDPGLGLRLIYFSYDVKMKEKGDIPEGYSVSREKKERFSLILESASTNQTSMYLCASSPLPGKPGLAGGLGSYEQYFGPGTRLTVT.

The chain is built from TRBV4-1 and TRBJ1-6; maybe TRBD1 (5 bases). Germline loops: CDR1 MGHRA, CDR2 YSYEKL. Trimming took 6 bases from V and 10 from J, leaving 10 bases between them. The CDR3 covers 12 residues. The DNA of the CDR3 is TGCGCCAGCAGTATAAGGGGCTCACCCCTCCACTTT. The encoded protein is CASSIRGSPLHF.

V is TRBV5-1 and J is TRBJ2-5; 9 nucleotides match TRBD1. Germline assignment: CDR1 SGHRS and CDR2 YFSETQ. This CDR3 contains 14 residues. J lost 3 bases, V lost 10 bases, and 10 bases had no gene match. The CDR3 here is CASGTGRVKETQYF. The CDR3 DNA sequence: TGCGCCTCGGGGACAGGGAGGGTGAAAGAGACCCAGTACTTC. Full variable domain (outside the CDR3, taken from reference TRBV5-1 and TRBJ2-5): KAGVTQTPRYLIKTRGQQVTLSCSPISGHRSVSWYQQTPGQGLQFLFEYFSETQRNKGNFPGRFSGRQFSNSRSEMNVSTLELGDSALYLCASGTGRVKETQYFGPGTRLLVL.

The chain uses TRBV28 and TRBJ2-7; D gene ambiguous. Germline V gene lookup returns CDR1 MDHEN and CDR2 SYDVKM. This CDR3 region has 13 residues. The V end lost 3 bases, the J end lost 7 bases, and 13 bases lay between the germline ends. The chain's CDR3 is CASSFPPSDEQYF. In nucleotides, the CDR3 is TGTGCCAGCAGTTTCCCCCCTTCGGATGAGCAGTACTTC.

This clone is medium-sized. The rearrangement uses TRBV29-1 and TRBJ1-1; 9 nucleotides agree with TRBD1. Trimming removed 8 bases from V and 7 bases from J; junction bases left unmatched: 8. CDR1 is SQVTM, CDR2 ANQGSEA, per germline. The CDR3 is made up of 12 amino acids. The CDR3 region has the DNA TGCAGCACCCAACAGGGGGCTGGTGAAGCTTTCTTT. Translating gives CSTQQGAGEAFF.